This entry is about one T cell receptor beta chain. The CDR3 is 15 amino acids. The germline CDR1 and CDR2 sequences are MGHRA and YSYEKL. V dropped 1 base and J dropped 8; count of bases not matched to a gene: 4. The sample is drawn from a study of blood T cell repertoires in COVID-19. Study context: T cells, B-cell-depleted T cells, or PBMCs provided the cDNA or gDNA that served as material.

Authors' analysis steps: Nucleated cell number was recorded as an estimate derived from reference gene primer amplification. The table came from immunoSEQ multiplex PCR; TCRdb's copy has only in-frame clones and leaves some out. That table furnishes V, J and clone size, whereas the DNA furnished D and trimming. The sample carries 200,000 to 300,000 clones, around four fifths recorded once. This sequence joins TRBV4-1 and TRBJ2-1; 11 bases align to TRBD2. The sequence derives from a man in his fifties or sixties with acute or convalescent COVID-19. Sequenced: peripheral blood. CDR3 loop: CASSQGLAGGYEQFF. The CDR3 nucleotides are TGCGCCAGCAGCCAAGGCCTAGCGGGGGGTTATGAGCAGTTCTTC.